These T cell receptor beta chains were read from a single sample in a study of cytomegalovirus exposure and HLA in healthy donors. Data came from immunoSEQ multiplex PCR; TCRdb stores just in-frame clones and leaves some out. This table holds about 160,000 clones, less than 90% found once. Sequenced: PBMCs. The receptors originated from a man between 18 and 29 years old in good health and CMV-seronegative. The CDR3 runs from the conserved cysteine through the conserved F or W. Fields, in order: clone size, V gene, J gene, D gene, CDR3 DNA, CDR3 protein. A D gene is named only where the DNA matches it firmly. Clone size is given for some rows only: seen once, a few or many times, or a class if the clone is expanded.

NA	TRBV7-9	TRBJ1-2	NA	TGTGCCAGCACAGGCTCCACTGGAAGGAATGGCTACACCTTC	CASTGSTGRNGYTF
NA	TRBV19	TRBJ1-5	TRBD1	TGTGCCAGTAGTACACCGGGACAGGGGGGCAATCAGCCCCAGCATTTT	CASSTPGQGGNQPQHF
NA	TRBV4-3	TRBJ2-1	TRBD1	TGCGCCAGCAGCCCAAGAGGGGACAGGGTAGTCAATGAGCAGTTCTTC	CASSPRGDRVVNEQFF
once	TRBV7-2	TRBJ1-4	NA	TGTGCCAGCAGCCCACTGGGCAGGGCCCGTGAAAAACTGTTTTTT	CASSPLGRAREKLFF
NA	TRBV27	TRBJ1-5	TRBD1	TGTGCCAGCAGTCCCTCGGGACAGGAGGGCAATCAGCCCCAGCATTTT	CASSPSGQEGNQPQHF
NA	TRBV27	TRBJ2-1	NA	TGTGCCAGCAGAAGGGGAGGCAATGAGCAGTTCTTC	CASRRGGNEQFF
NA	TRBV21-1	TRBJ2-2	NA	TGTGCCAGCAGGCTCTATAATGGACATTTCCCCAACACCGGGGAGCTGTTTTTT	CASRLYNGHFPNTGELFF
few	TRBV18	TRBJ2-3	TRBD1	TGTGCCAGCTCACCACCGGGACAGCTTAGCACAGATACGCAGTATTTT	CASSPPGQLSTDTQYF
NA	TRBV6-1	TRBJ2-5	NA	TGTGCCAGAGACGCTGGGCCAGGGATCGGCGAGACCCAGTACTTC	CARDAGPGIGETQYF
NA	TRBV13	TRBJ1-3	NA	TGTGCCAGCAGCCTCTCTGGAAACACCATATATTTT	CASSLSGNTIYF
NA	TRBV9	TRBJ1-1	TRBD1	TGTGCCAGCAGCGAGACCCGGGACAGGAACACTGAAGCTTTCTTT	CASSETRDRNTEAFF
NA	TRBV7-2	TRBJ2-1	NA	TGTGCCAGCAGCCGATACACTACGCGGGGCACTGAGCAGTTCTTC	CASSRYTTRGTEQFF
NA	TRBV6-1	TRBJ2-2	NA	TGTGCCAGCAGTGGAGAGGGATCTCGGAACACCGGGGAGCTGTTTTTT	CASSGEGSRNTGELFF
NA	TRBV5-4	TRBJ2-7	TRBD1	TGTGCCAGCAGCATGACAGGGGACTACGAGCAGTACTTC	CASSMTGDYEQYF
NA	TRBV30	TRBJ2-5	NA	TGTGCCTGGAGTCAGAATACCCAAGAGACCCAGTACTTC	CAWSQNTQETQYF
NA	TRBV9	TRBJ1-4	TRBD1	TGTGCCAGCAGCGTCCGGGACAGGGTAGATGAAAAACTGTTTTTT	CASSVRDRVDEKLFF
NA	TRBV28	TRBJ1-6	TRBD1	TGTGCCAGCAGTCCGTCGGACAGGGATAATTCACCCCTCCACTTT	CASSPSDRDNSPLHF
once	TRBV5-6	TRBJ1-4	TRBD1	TGTGCCAGCAGCGCCGACAGGGGGACAACTAATGAAAAACTGTTTTTT	CASSADRGTTNEKLFF
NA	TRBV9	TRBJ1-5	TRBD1	TGTGCCAGCAGCGTTGAGGGGACAGGGGATCAGCCCCAGCATTTT	CASSVEGTGDQPQHF
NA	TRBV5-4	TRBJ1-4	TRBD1	TGTGCCAGCAGCTTTCCGGGACAGGGGAGTGAAAAACTGTTTTTT	CASSFPGQGSEKLFF
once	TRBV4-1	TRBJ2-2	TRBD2	TGCGCCAGCAGCCAAGAGGGGGGACTAGCGGGGCTGGCAGGCGGGGAGCTGTTTTTT	CASSQEGGLAGLAGGELFF
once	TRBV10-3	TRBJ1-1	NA	TGTGCCATCAGGCGACAGGAAAACACTGAAGCTTTCTTT	CAIRRQENTEAFF
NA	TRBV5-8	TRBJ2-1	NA	TGTGCCAGCAGCTTGGAAAGTAGTAAGCGTGAGCAGTTCTTC	CASSLESSKREQFF
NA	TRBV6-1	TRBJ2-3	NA	TGTGCCAGCAAAGCCGGGGGAGGAGGTACGCAGTATTTT	CASKAGGGGTQYF
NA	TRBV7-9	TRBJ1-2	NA	TGTGCCAGCAGCTCCCCGGCAGCGGCGTATGGCTACACCTTC	CASSSPAAAYGYTF
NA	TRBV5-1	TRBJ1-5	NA	TGCGCCAGCAGCCCCGAGGGTCCGGGGCAGCCCCAGCATTTT	CASSPEGPGQPQHF
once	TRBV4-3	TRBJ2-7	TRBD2	TGCGCCAGCAGCGACGGGACTAGCGGGAACGAGCAGTACTTC	CASSDGTSGNEQYF
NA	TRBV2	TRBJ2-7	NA	TGTGCCAGCAGCTCCTCAGCGGGTATCTCCTACGAGCAGTACTTC	CASSSSAGISYEQYF
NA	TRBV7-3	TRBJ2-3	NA	TGTGCCAGCAGCCCAGGGACTTCCCGAGTGACAGATACGCAGTATTTT	CASSPGTSRVTDTQYF
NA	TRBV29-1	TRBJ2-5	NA	TGCAGCGTTCTTACAGGGTACCAAGAGACCCAGTACTTC	CSVLTGYQETQYF
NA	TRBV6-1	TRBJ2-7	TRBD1	TGTGCCAGCAGGAGACCGGGACAGGGGGGATACGAGCAGTACTTC	CASRRPGQGGYEQYF
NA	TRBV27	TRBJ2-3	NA	TGTGCCAGCAGTTTAGTAAAAACAGATACGCAGTATTTT	CASSLVKTDTQYF
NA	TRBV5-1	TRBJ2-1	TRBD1	TGCGCCAGCAGCTTGGCCCCCGGACAGGGTTCCCACAATGAGCAGTTCTTC	CASSLAPGQGSHNEQFF
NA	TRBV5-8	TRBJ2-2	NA	TGTGCCAGCAGCCCTGGCTCCGGGGAGCTGTTTTTT	CASSPGSGELFF
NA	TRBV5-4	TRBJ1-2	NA	TGTGCCAGCAGCCCGGACATTAACTATGGCTACACCTTC	CASSPDINYGYTF
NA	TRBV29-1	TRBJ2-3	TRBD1	TGCAGCGTCCGCGGACAGGGAACAGATACGCAGTATTTT	CSVRGQGTDTQYF
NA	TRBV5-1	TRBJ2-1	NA	TGCGCCAGCAGCTTGGCCGGAGCCCTAACCTACAATGAGCAGTTCTTC	CASSLAGALTYNEQFF
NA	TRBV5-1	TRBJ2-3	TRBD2	TGCGCCAGCAGCTTAGCCGGGACTAACTCAGATACGCAGTATTTT	CASSLAGTNSDTQYF
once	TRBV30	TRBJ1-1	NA	TGTGCCTGGAGTGTGAGCGGGGACACTGAAGCTTTCTTT	CAWSVSGDTEAFF
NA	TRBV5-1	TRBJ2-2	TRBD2	TGCGCCAGCAGCTGGCCGGGGGGAAACACCGGGGAGCTGTTTTTT	CASSWPGGNTGELFF
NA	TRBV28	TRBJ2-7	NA	TGTGCCAGTCTCGAGGAGCTCGCCTCCTACGAGCAGTACTTC	CASLEELASYEQYF
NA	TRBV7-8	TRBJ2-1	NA	TGTGCCAGCAGCTTAGTTACAGGCCCCTACAATGAGCAGTTCTTC	CASSLVTGPYNEQFF
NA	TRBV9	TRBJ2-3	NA	TGTGCCAGCAGCCCGGGACTTCGCACAGATACGCAGTATTTT	CASSPGLRTDTQYF
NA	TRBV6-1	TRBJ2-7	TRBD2	TGTGCCAGCAGTCTGCTAGCGGGGGCCTACGAGCAGTACTTC	CASSLLAGAYEQYF
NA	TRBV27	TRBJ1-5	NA	TGTGCCAGCAGTTTCGGAGAGAATCAGCCCCAGCATTTT	CASSFGENQPQHF
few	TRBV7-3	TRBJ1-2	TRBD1	TGTGCCAGCAGCCACCCCTACAGGCAGGGGGGATCGGATGGCTACACCTTC	CASSHPYRQGGSDGYTF
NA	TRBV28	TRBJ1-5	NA	TGTGCCAGCAGTTTAGGTAGGGAGTTCAATCAGCCCCAGCATTTT	CASSLGREFNQPQHF
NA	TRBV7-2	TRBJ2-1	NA	TGTGCCAGCAGCTTAGGGGGAGGCTACAATGAGCAGTTCTTC	CASSLGGGYNEQFF
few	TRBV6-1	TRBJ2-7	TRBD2	TGTGCCAGCAGTGAAAGCGGGGGCGCGTCCGAGCAGTACTTC	CASSESGGASEQYF
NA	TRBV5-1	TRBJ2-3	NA	TGCGCCAGCAGCTTCGCTCACCTGGACAGGCAGGGCGGGGGGTCCACAGATACGCAGTATTTT	CASSFAHLDRQGGGSTDTQYF
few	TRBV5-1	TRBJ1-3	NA	TGCGCCAGCAGCCAGGACAGACTCGGGGCCACCATATATTTT	CASSQDRLGATIYF
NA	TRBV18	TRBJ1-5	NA	TGTGCCAGCTCGCAACAGGGTCATGATCAGCCCCAGCATTTT	CASSQQGHDQPQHF
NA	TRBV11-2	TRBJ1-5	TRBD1	TGTGCCAGCAGCTGGCAGGACCAACAGGGGGTCGGCAATCAGCCCCAGCATTTT	CASSWQDQQGVGNQPQHF